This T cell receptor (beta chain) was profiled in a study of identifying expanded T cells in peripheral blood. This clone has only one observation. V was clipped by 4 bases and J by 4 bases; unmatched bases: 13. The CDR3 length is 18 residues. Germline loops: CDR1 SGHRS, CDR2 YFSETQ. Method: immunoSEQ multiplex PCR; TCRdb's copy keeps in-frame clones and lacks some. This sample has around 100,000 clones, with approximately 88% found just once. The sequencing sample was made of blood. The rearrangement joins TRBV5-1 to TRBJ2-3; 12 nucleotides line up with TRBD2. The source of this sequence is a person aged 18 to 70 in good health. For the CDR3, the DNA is TGCGCCAGCAGCAGGGCGCTAGCGGGAGGGCCCTCTCCAGATACGCAGTATTTT. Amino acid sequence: CASSRALAGGPSPDTQYF.